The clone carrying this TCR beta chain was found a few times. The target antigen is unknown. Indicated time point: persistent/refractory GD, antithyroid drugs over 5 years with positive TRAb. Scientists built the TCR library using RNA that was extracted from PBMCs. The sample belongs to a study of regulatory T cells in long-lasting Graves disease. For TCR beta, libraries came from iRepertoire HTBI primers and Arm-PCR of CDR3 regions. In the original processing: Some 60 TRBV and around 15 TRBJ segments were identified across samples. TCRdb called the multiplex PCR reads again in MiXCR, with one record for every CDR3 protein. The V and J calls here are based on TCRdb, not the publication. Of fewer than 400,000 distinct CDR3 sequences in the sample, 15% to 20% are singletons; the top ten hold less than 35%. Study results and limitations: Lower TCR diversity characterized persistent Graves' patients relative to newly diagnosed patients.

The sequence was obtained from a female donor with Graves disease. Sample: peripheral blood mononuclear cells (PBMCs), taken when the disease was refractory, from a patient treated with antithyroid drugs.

CDR3 amino acids: CASTFGLAGGQETQYF. For the CDR3, the DNA is TGTGCCAGCACTTTCGGACTAGCGGGAGGACAAGAGACCCAGTACTTC. The J gene is TRBJ2-5, the V gene TRBV28; 14 bases map to TRBD2. This CDR3 region has 16 residues. V trimming: 7 bases; J trimming: 2 bases; junction bases outside the gene matches: 6. The germline V gene encodes CDR1 MDHEN and CDR2 SYDVKM.